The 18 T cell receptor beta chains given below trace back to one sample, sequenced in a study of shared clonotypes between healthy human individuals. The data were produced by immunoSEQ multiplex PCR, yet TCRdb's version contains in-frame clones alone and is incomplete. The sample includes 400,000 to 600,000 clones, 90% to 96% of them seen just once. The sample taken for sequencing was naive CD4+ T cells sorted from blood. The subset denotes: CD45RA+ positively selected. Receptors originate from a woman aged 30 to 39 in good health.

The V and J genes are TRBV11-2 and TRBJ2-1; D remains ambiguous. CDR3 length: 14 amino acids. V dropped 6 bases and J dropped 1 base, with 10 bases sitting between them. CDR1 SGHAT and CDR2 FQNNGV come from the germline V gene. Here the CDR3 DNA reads TGTGCCAGCAGTACCCGCTTTTCCTACAATGAGCAGTTCTTC. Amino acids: CASSTRFSYNEQFF.

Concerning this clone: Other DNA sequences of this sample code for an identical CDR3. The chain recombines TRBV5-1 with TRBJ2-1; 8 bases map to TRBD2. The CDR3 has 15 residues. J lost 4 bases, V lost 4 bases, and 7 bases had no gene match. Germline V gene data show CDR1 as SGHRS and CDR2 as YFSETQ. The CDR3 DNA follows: TGCGCCAGCAGCCCCGGGACTAGTTCGTACAATGAGCAGTTCTTC. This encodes CASSPGTSSYNEQFF.

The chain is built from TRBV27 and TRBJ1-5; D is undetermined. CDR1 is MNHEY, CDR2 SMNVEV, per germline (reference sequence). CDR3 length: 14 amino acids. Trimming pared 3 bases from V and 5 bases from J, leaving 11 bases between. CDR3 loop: CASSFWPGDQPQHF. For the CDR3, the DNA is TGTGCCAGCAGTTTCTGGCCTGGGGATCAGCCCCAGCATTTT.

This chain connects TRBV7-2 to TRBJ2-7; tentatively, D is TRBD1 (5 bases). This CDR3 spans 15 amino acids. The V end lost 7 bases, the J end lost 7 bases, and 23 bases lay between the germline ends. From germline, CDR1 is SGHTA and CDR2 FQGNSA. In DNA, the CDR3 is TGTGCCAGCACCCTTACGCGCAGGGCCCCCAAGGAGCAGTACTTC. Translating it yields CASTLTRRAPKEQYF. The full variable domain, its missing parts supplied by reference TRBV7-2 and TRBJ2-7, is GAGVSQSPSNKVTEKGKDVELRCDPISGHTALYWYRQSLGQGLEFLIYFQGNSAPDKSGLPSDRFSAERTGGSVSTLTIQRTQQEDSAVYLCASTLTRRAPKEQYFGPGTRLTVT.

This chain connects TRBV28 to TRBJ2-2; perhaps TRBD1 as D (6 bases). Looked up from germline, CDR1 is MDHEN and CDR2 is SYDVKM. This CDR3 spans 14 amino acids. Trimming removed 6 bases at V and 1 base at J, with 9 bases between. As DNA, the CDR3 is TGTGCCAGCAGGCCGGGACAGAACACCGGGGAGCTGTTTTTT. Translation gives CASRPGQNTGELFF.

The CDR3 DNA sequence: TGTGCCAGTAGTACCAGGGACAGCTCCTACGAGCAGTACTTC. This codes for CASSTRDSSYEQYF. This sequence joins TRBV19 and TRBJ2-7; 7 bases align to TRBD1. Germline CDR1 reads LNHDA; CDR2 reads SQIVND (reference sequence). The V and J ends lost 4 bases and 0 bases, in that order; junction bases with no gene match: 3. The CDR3 totals 14 residues.

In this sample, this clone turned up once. The CDR3 protein is CASRGQGSERLGYTF. For the CDR3, the DNA is TGTGCCAGCAGGGGACAGGGATCGGAAAGGCTCGGCTACACCTTC. This chain uses TRBV28 with TRBJ1-2, with 9 positions matching TRBD1. J gave up 8 bases and V 6 bases, and 13 bases lay outside the gene matches. This CDR3 is built from 15 residues. In germline, CDR1 is MDHEN, CDR2 SYDVKM.

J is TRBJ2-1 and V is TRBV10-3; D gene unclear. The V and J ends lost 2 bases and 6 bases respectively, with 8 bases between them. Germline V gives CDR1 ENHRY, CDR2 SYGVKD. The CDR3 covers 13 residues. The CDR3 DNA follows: TGTGCCATCAGTGAGGGACCCGGCAATGAGCAGTTCTTC. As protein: CAISEGPGNEQFF.

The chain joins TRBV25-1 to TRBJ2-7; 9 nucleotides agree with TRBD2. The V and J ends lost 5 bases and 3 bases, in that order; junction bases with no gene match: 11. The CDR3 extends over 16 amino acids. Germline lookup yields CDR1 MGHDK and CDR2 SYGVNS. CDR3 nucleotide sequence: TGTGCCAGCAGTACCCCTCGACTAGCGGAACACTACGAGCAGTACTTC. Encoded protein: CASSTPRLAEHYEQYF.

The CDR3 DNA reads TGCGCCAGCAGCTTGGCCCTGACTAGCGGCACAGATACGCAGTATTTT. It yields the protein CASSLALTSGTDTQYF. V is TRBV5-1 and J is TRBJ2-3; 8 bases match TRBD2. The CDR3 extends over 16 amino acids. The trim removed 0 bases at V and 1 base at J, leaving 4 bases unmatched. Germline V gene lookup returns CDR1 SGHRS and CDR2 YFSETQ.

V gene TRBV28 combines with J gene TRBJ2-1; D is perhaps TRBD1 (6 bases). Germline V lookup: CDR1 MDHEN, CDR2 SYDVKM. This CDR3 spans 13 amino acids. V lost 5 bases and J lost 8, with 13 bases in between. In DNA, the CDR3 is TGTGCCAGCAGTATCCCACAGGGCCATGAGCAGTTCTTC. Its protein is CASSIPQGHEQFF.

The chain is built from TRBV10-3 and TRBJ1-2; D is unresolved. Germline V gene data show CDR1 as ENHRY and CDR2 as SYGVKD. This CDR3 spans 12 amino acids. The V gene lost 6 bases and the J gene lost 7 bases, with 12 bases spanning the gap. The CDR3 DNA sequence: TGTGCCATCAGCCCCGATCAAGTTGGCTACACCTTC. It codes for CAISPDQVGYTF.

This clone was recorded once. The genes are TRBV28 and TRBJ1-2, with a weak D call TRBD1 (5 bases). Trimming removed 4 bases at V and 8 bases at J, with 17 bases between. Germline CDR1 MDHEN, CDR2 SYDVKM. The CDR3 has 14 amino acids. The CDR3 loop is CASSSRGALRGYTF. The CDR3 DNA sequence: TGTGCCAGCAGTTCTCGAGGGGCCCTTCGGGGCTACACCTTC.

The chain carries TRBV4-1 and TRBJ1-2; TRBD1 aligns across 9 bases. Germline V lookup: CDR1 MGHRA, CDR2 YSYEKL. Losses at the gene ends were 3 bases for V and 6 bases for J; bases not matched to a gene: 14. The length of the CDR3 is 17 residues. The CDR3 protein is CASSQDRGQGKKDGYTF. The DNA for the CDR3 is TGCGCCAGCAGCCAGGACCGAGGACAGGGGAAGAAGGATGGCTACACCTTC.

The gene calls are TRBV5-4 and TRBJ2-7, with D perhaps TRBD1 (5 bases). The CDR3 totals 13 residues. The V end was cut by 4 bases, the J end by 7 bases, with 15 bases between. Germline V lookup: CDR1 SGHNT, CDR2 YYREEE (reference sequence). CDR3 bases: TGTGCCAGCAGCATAGACAGAGTACGGGAGCAGTACTTC. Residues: CASSIDRVREQYF.

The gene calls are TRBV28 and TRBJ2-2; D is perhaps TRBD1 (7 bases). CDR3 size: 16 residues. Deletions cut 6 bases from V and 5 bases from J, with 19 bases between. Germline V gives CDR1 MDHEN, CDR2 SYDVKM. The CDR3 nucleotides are TGTGCCAGCAGCCTTTCGGCACAGGGGAGGACCGGGGAGCTGTTTTTT. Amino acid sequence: CASSLSAQGRTGELFF.

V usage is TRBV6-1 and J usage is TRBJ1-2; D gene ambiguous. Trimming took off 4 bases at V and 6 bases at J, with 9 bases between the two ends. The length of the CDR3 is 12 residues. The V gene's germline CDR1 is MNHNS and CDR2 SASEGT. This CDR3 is CASSAFLHGYTF. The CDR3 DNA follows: TGTGCCAGCAGTGCCTTTTTACATGGCTACACCTTC.

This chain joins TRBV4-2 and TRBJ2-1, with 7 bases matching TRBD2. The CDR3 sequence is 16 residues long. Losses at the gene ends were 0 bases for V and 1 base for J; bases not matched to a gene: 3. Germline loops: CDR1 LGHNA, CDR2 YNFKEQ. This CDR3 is CASSQDWGGSYNEQFF. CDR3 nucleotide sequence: TGTGCCAGCAGCCAAGATTGGGGGGGGTCCTACAATGAGCAGTTCTTC.